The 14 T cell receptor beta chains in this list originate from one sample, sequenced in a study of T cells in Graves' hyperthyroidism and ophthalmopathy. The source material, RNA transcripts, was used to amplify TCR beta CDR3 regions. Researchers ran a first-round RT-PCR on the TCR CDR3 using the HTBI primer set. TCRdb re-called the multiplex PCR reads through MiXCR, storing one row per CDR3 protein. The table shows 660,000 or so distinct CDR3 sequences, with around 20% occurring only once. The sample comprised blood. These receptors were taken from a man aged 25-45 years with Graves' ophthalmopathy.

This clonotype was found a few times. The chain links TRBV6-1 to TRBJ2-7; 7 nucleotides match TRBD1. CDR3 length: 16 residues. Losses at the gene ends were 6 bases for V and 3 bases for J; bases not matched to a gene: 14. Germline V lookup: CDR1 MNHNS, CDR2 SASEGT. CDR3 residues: CASRNPHRQGSYEQYF. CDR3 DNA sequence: TGTGCCAGCAGAAACCCCCACAGACAGGGCAGCTACGAGCAGTACTTC.

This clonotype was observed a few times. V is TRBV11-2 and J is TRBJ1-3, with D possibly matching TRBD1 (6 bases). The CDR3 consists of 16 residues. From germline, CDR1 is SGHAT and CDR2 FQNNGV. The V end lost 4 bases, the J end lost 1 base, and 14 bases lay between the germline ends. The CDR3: CASSSVKGESGNTIYF. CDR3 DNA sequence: TGTGCCAGCAGCTCCGTAAAGGGGGAATCTGGAAACACCATATATTTT.

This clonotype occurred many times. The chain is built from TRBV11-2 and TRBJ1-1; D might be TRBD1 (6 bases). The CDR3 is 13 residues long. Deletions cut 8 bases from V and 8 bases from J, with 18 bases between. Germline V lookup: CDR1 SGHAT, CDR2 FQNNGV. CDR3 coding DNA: TGTGCCAGCTCCTTGAGGGGGTCCATCGAAGCTTTCTTT. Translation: CASSLRGSIEAFF.

The CDR3 coding sequence is TGTGCCAGCAGCGCGGAACCGGGGGGGCCTCGCGGAGAGACCCAGTACTTC. Translating gives CASSAEPGGPRGETQYF. The chain couples TRBV5-5 to TRBJ2-5; 8 nucleotides align to TRBD2. Trimming at V came to 4 bases and at J to 4 bases, leaving 15 bases not matched to a gene. The germline CDR1 and CDR2 sequences are SGHKS and YYEKEE (reference sequence). This CDR3 spans 17 amino acids.

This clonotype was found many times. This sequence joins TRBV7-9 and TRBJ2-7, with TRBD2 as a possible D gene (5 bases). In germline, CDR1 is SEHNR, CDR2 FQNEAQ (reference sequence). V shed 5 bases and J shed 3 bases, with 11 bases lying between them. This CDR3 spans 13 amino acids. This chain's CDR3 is CASSTIRDYEQYF. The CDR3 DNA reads TGTGCCAGCAGCACCATCCGGGACTACGAGCAGTACTTC.

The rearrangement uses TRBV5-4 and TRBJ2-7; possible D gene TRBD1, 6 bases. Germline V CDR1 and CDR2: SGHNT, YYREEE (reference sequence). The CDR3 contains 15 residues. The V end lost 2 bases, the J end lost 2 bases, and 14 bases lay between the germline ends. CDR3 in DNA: TGTGCCAGCAGCTTTGTGTCAGGGGACACCTACGAGCAGTACTTC. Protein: CASSFVSGDTYEQYF.

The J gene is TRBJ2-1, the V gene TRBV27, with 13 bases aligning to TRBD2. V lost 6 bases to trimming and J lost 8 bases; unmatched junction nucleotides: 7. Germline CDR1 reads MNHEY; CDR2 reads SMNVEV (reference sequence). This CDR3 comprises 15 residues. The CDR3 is CASSGRLAGGDEQFF. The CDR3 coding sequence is TGTGCCAGCAGCGGTAGACTAGCGGGAGGCGATGAGCAGTTCTTC.

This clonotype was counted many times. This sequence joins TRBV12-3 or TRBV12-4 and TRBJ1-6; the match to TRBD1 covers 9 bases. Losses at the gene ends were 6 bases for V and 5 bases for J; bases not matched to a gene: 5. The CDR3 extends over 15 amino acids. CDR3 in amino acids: CASRNGQGNNSPLHF. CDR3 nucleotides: TGTGCCAGCAGAAACGGACAGGGGAATAATTCACCCCTCCACTTT.

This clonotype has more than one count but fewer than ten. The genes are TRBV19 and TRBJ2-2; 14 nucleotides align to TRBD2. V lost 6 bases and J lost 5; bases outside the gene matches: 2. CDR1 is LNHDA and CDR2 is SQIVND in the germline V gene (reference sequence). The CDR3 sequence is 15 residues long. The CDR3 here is CASRRLAGGTGELFF. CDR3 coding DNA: TGTGCCAGTAGAAGACTAGCGGGAGGGACCGGGGAGCTGTTTTTT.

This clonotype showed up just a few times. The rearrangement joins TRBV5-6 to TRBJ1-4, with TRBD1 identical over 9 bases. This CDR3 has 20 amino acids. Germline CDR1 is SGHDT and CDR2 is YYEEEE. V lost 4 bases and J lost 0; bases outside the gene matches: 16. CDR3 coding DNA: TGTGCCAGCAGCCTCGGGTCTCTTGGGACAGGGACTTCAACTAATGAAAAACTGTTTTTT. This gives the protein CASSLGSLGTGTSTNEKLFF.

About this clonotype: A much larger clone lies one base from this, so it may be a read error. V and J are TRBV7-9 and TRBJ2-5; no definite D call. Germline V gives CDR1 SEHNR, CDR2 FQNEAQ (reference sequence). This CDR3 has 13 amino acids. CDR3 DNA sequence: TGTGCCAGCAGACGCTCCCGGACGGAGATCCAGTACTTC. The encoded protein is CASRRSRTEIQYF.

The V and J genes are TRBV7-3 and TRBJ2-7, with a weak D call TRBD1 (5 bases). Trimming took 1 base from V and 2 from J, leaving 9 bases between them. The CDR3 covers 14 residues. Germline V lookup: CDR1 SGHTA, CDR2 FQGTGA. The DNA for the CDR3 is TGTGCCAGCAGCTTAAATCAGGGTCCCTACGAGCAGTACTTC. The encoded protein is CASSLNQGPYEQYF.

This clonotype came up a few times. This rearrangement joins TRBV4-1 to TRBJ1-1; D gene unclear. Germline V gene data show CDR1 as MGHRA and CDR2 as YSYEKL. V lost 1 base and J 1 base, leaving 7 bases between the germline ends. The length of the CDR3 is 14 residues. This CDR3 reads CASSQVHTNTEAFF. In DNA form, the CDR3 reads TGCGCCAGCAGCCAAGTACACACGAACACTGAAGCTTTCTTT.

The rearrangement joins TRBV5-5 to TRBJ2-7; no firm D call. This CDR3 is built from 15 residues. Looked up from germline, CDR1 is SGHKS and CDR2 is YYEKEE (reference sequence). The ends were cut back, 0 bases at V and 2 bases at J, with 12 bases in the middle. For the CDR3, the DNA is TGTGCCAGCAGCTTGGTCTTGGGGTTAACCTACGAGCAGTACTTC. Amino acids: CASSLVLGLTYEQYF.